This T cell receptor (beta chain) comes out of a study of beta chain features in type 1 diabetes. Study-wide results and caveats: Patients' naive, central memory and regulatory TCRB repertoires appeared more alike than those of healthy donors.

TCRB transcripts that were expressed got sequenced, as all of the isolated RNA had been reverse transcribed. Assay used: immunoSEQ multiplex PCR; TCRdb lists only in-frame clones, some missing. This table has about 210,000 clones, roughly a tenth appearing once. Worth noting for this clone: Its antigen remains unidentified.

V lost 6 bases to trimming and J lost 4 bases, with 10 bases between them. CDR3 length: 13 amino acids. The germline V gene has CDR1 SEHNR and CDR2 FQNEAQ (reference sequence). The chain uses TRBV7-9 and TRBJ2-1; no firm D call. The TCR was taken from a young man in good health. The sample taken for sequencing was central memory CD4+ T cells from blood. The CDR3 DNA follows: TGTGCCAGCAGAGGAACTACGTACAATGAGCAGTTCTTC. Protein: CASRGTTYNEQFF.